Sequencing of this TCR beta chain was carried out in a study of blood T cell repertoires in COVID-19. Overall study: PBMCs, B-cell-depleted T cells, or T cells provided the cDNA or gDNA that made up the material.

Clones were sequenced by immunoSEQ multiplex PCR, and TCRdb holds only the in-frame ones, with some missing. Among about 190,000 clones, around 76% were seen once, and the ten largest hold roughly 8%. During active infection, Seattle patients enrolled and were then monitored through disease. The sequenced sample was peripheral blood. The receptor comes from a woman in her sixties with COVID-19, enrolled during active disease.

Here the CDR3 reads CAWSAVDSNTEAFF. In DNA, the CDR3 is TGTGCCTGGAGCGCAGTGGACAGTAACACTGAAGCTTTCTTT. This rearrangement joins TRBV30 to TRBJ1-1; D possibly corresponds to TRBD1 (6 bases). The CDR3 extends over 14 amino acids. V lost 3 bases and J 2 bases, leaving 13 bases between the germline ends. From germline, CDR1 is GTSNPN and CDR2 SVGIG (reference sequence).